This TCR beta chain is from a study of OX40 agonist ivuxolimab in advanced cancers. Study-level background: Ivuxolimab, which targeted the costimulatory receptor OX40 (CD134), was an agonistic, fully human IgG2 monoclonal antibody. Intravenous ivuxolimab was administered to patients every 2 weeks at six dose levels: 0.01, 0.1, 0.3, 1.5, 3 and 10 mg/kg. Of the approximately 50 dose-escalation patients, hepatocellular carcinoma was present in approximately 20, melanoma in some 15, renal cell carcinoma in 9 and head and neck cancer in 9. The dose-escalation cohort was around 83% male with a mean age of about 60 years, ranging from roughly 23 to 90. Prior anti-PD-1, anti-PD-L1 or anti-CTLA-4 therapy was permitted, and 30% to 50% of dose-escalation patients had received checkpoint inhibitors. Partial responses were achieved by three dose-escalation patients, of whom one had hepatocellular carcinoma and two had cutaneous melanoma. Peripheral TCRbeta sequencing aimed to test whether ivuxolimab altered TCR sequence diversity and caused clonal T-cell expansion. The monotherapy dose-escalation portion (N ≈ 56 patients) of the phase I ivuxolimab trial is reported in the paper. The full study reports these points: After ivuxolimab, more expanded clones were found on average in CD8+ T cells than in CD4+ T cells. Low levels of normalized T-cell clonal expansion were also seen in some patients who did not respond. The antigen specificity of the peripheral T cells that underwent clonal expansion was not determined. At doses from 0.1 to 3.0 mg/kg, clonal expansion was seen in both CD4+ and CD8+ blood T cells between baseline and week 6. Partial responders in the 0.1-3.0 mg/kg groups had among the lowest normalized peripheral clonal expansion, especially among CD8+ T cells.

Genomic DNA was isolated from the sorted cells so that the TCRbeta CDR3 region could be sequenced. TCRbeta CDR3 regions were sequenced using the immunoSEQ Assay. TCRdb mirrors the immuneACCESS table, restricted to in-frame sequences. Some clones are absent from its copies; in checked studies, under half trace to an unresolved V gene, and the reason for the others is unknown. Here the sample has some 60,000 clones; approximately 90% occur a single time. The ten largest make up 10% to 15% of the sample. The trial excluded patients who had a history of autoimmune disease or were on systemic immunosuppression. Peripheral blood for TCR sequencing was collected from all dose cohorts at baseline, on cycle 4 day 1, and on cycle 7 day 1. Samples came from an open-label, multicenter, first-in-human phase I dose-escalation trial of ivuxolimab. Adults with locally advanced or metastatic melanoma, renal cell, hepatocellular, or head and neck squamous cell carcinoma were enrolled in the trial. Before TCR sequencing, CD4+ T cells and CD8+ T cells from peripheral blood were sorted into separate populations.

In regard to this clone: Its antigen has not been determined. No much larger clone is present one base from it, and per-base qualities are unavailable.

The sequence was obtained from an adult with an advanced solid tumor such as melanoma, head and neck, liver or kidney cancer. This sample comprised CD4+ or CD8+ T cells sorted from blood, obtained in a trial of the OX40 agonist ivuxolimab.

The DNA sequence reads TGTGCCAGCAGCTCCCTGGGAGTCCACTCTGGGGCCAACGTCCTGACTTTC. This gives the protein CASSSLGVHSGANVLTF. The sequence is built from TRBV11-2 and TRBJ2-6; the D gene is perhaps TRBD2, on 5 matching bases. CDR1 and CDR2 were assigned from the germline V gene as SGHAT and FQNNGV. From cysteine to phenylalanine, the CDR3 is 17 amino acids long. The CDR3 DNA has 51 bases and is translated from base 1. Between the V and J ends, shortened by 4 bases and 0 bases respectively, the junction contains 13 bases. Reference TRBV11-2 and TRBJ2-6 genes cover what lies past the CDR3, so the full variable domain is EAGVAQSPRYKIIEKRQSVAFWCNPISGHATLYWYQQILGQGPKLLIQFQNNGVVDDSQLPKDRFSAERLKGVDSTLKIQPAKLEDSAVYLCASSSLGVHSGANVLTFGAGSRLTVL.